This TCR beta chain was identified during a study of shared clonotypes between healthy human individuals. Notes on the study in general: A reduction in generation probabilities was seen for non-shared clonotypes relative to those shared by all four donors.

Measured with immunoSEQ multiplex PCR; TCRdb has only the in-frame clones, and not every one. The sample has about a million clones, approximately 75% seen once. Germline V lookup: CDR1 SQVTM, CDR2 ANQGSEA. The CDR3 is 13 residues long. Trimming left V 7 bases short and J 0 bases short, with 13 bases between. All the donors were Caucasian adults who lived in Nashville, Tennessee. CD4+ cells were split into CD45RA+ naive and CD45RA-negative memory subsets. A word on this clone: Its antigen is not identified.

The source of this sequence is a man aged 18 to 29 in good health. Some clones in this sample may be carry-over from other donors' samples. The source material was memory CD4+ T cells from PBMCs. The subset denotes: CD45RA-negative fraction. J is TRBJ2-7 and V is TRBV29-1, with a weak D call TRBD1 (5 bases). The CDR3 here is CSARQSSSYEQYF. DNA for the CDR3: TGCAGCGCCCGACAGTCCTCCTCCTACGAGCAGTACTTC.